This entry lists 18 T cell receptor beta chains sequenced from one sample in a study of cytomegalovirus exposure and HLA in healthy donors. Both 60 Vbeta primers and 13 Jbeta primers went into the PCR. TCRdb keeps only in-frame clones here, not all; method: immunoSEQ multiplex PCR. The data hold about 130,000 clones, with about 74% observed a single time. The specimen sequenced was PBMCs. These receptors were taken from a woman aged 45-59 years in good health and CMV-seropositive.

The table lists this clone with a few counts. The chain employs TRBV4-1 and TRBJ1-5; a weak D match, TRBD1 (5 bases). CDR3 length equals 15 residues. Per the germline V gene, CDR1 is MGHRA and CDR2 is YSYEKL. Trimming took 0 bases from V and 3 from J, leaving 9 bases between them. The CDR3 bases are TGCGCCAGCAGCCAAGAGGGACTAATCAATCAGCCCCAGCATTTT. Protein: CASSQEGLINQPQHF.

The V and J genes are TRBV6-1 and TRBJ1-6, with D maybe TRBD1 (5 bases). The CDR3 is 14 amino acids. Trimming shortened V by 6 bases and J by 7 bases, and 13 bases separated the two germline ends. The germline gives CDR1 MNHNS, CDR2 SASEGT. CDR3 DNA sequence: TGTGCCAGCAGGGCCCAGGGTTTCAATTCACCCCTCCACTTT. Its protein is CASRAQGFNSPLHF.

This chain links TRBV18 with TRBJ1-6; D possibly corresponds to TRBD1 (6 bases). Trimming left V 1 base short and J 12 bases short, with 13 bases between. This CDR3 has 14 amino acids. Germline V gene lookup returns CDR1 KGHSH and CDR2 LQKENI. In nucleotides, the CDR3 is TGTGCCAGCTCACCACAGGGGGGGCCATTACCCCTCCACTTT. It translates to CASSPQGGPLPLHF.

The CDR3 DNA follows: TGTGCCACCAGCAGAGGAGGGGAGGGACTAGCGGGGGTGGAGCAGTACTTC. Translation gives CATSRGGEGLAGVEQYF. This chain connects TRBV15 to TRBJ2-7; 14 nucleotides line up with TRBD2. Germline trimming cut 1 base from V and 7 bases from J; bases unmatched to any gene: 9. Germline V gene lookup returns CDR1 LNHNV and CDR2 YYDKDF (reference sequence). This CDR3 region has 17 residues. Full variable domain (missing parts from reference TRBV15 and TRBJ2-7): DAMVIQNPRYQVTQFGKPVTLSCSQTLNHNVMYWYQQKSSQAPKLLFHYYDKDFNNEADTPDNFQSRRPNTSFCFLDIRSPGLGDTAMYLCATSRGGEGLAGVEQYFGPGTRLTVT.

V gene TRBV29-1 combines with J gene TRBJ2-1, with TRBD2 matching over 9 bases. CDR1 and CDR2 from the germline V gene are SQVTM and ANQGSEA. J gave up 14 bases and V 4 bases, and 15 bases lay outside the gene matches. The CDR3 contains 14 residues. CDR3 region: CSVATEYFSGGKFF. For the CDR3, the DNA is TGCAGCGTTGCCACAGAATATTTTAGCGGGGGAAAGTTCTTC.

CDR3 loop: CASSLRTGPEQFF. The CDR3 nucleotides read TGCGCCAGCAGCTTGAGGACAGGGCCTGAGCAGTTCTTC. This chain joins TRBV5-1 and TRBJ2-1, with 8 bases identical to TRBD1. Germline V gives CDR1 SGHRS, CDR2 YFSETQ. With 1 base clipped from V and 9 bases from J, the junction kept 3 bases outside the gene matches. This CDR3 region has 13 residues.

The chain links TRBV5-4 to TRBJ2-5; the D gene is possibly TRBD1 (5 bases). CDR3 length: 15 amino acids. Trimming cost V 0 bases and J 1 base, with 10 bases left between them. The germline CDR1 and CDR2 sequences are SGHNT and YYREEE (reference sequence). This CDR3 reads CASSLAGQGQETQYF. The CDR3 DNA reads TGTGCCAGCAGCTTGGCCGGCCAGGGCCAAGAGACCCAGTACTTC.

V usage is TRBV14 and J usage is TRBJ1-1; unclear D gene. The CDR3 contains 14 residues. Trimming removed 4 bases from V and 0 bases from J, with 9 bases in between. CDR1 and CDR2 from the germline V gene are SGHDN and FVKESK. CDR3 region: CASSPLGLNTEAFF. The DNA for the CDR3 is TGTGCCAGCAGCCCTCTCGGGTTGAACACTGAAGCTTTCTTT.

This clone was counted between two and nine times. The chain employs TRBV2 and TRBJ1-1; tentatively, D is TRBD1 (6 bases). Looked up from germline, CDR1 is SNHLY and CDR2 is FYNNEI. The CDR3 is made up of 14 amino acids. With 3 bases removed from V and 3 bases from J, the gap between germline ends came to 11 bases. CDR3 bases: TGTGCCAGCAGTGAGGGCAGGGGAGACACTGAAGCTTTCTTT. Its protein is CASSEGRGDTEAFF.

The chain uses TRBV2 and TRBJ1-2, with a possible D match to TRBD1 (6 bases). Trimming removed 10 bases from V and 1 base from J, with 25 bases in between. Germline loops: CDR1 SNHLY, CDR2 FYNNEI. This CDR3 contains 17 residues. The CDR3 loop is CATLGQSGVRSNYGYTF. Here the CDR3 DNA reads TGTGCCACCCTAGGACAGTCAGGGGTCCGCAGTAACTATGGCTACACCTTC.

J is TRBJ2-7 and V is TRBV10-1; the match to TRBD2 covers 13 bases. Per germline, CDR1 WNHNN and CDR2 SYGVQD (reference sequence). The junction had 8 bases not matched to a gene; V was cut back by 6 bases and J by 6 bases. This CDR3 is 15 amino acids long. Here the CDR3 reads CASSATSGGASEQYF. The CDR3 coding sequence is TGCGCCAGCAGCGCCACTAGCGGGGGGGCCAGCGAGCAGTACTTC.

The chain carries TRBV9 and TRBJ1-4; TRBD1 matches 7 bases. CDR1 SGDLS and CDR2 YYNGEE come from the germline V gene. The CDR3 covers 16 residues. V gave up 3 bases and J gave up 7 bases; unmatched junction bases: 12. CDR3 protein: CASSATLDRVVEKLFF. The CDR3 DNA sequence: TGTGCCAGCAGCGCAACCCTCGACAGGGTAGTTGAAAAACTGTTTTTT.

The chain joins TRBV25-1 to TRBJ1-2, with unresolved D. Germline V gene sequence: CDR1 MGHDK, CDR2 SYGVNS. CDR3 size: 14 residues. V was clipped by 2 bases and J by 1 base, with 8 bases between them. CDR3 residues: CASSEPGDNYGYTF. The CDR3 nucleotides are TGTGCCAGCAGTGAACCGGGAGATAACTATGGCTACACCTTC.

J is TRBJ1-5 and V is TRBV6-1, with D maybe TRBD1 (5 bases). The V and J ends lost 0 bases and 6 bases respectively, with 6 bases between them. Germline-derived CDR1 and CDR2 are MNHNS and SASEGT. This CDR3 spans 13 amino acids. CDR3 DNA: TGTGCCAGCAGTGAAGCGCAGGGTCAGCCCCAGCATTTT. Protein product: CASSEAQGQPQHF.

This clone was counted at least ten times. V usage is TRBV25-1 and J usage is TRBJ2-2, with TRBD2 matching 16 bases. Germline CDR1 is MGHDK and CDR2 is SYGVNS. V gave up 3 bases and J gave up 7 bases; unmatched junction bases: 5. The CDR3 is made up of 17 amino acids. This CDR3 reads CASSEGLAGGPNGELFF. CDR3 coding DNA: TGTGCCAGCAGTGAGGGACTAGCGGGGGGGCCGAACGGGGAGCTGTTTTTT.

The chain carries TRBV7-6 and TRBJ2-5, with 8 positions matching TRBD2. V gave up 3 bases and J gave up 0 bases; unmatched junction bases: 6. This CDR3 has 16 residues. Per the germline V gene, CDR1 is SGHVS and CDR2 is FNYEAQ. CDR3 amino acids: CASSFSGMGYQETQYF. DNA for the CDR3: TGTGCCAGCAGCTTTAGCGGGATGGGTTACCAAGAGACCCAGTACTTC. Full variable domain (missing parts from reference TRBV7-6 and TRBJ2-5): GAGVSQSPRYKVTKRGQDVALRCDPISGHVSLYWYRQALGQGPEFLTYFNYEAQQDKSGLPNDRFSAERPEGSISTLTIQRTEQRDSAMYRCASSFSGMGYQETQYFGPGTRLLVL.

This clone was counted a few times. CDR3: CASSWGTGGTGELFF. CDR3 DNA: TGCGCCAGCAGCTGGGGGACAGGGGGAACCGGGGAGCTGTTTTTT. V usage is TRBV5-1 and J usage is TRBJ2-2; 11 bases map to TRBD1. The CDR3 runs 15 residues. Germline CDR1 SGHRS, CDR2 YFSETQ. The junction had 3 bases not matched to a gene; V was cut back by 3 bases and J by 5 bases.

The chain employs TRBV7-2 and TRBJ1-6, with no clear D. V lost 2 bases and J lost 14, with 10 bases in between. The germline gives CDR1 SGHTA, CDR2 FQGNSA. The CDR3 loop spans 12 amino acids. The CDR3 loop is CASSLSGWALHF. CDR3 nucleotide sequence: TGTGCCAGCAGCTTATCCGGGTGGGCCCTCCACTTT.